The clone carrying this TCR beta chain was counted ten times or more. Its antigen is not known. Amplification of the TCR beta CDR3 regions used RNA transcripts (as template). HTBI primers were used in a first-round RT-PCR, which preceded a second-round multiplex PCR. TCRdb called the multiplex PCR reads again in MiXCR, with one record for every CDR3 protein. Found here are a few hundred thousand distinct CDR3 sequences, about 40% of them singletons; the top ten hold 4% to 5%. These data are taken from a study of Graves' ophthalmopathy and Graves' hyperthyroidism. Turning to the study itself: By definition, stable hyperthyroidism involved no ophthalmopathy within 18 months of follow-up.

The CDR3 is 16 amino acids. Germline V gene lookup returns CDR1 ENHRY and CDR2 SYGVKD. V was trimmed by 2 bases and J by 0 bases, leaving 13 bases between them. Whole-study results and caveats: With a specificity of 72.22% and a sensitivity of about 70%, the model predicted ophthalmopathy progression.

This receptor was identified in an adult man with Graves' hyperthyroidism. The sample was peripheral blood or thyroid tissue (not recorded which). J is TRBJ1-2 and V is TRBV10-3, with D possibly matching TRBD1 (5 bases). CDR3 residues: CAISEMRTGANYGYTF. CDR3 in DNA: TGTGCCATCAGTGAGATGAGAACAGGAGCTAACTATGGCTACACCTTC.